The 2 T cell receptor beta chains given below trace back to one sample, sequenced in a study of OX40 agonist ivuxolimab in advanced cancers. Method: immunoSEQ multiplex PCR; TCRdb's copy keeps in-frame clones and lacks some. The sample yields roughly 13,000 clones, 76% seen once. Sample: CD4+ or CD8+ T cells sorted from blood, taken in a trial of the OX40 agonist ivuxolimab. These receptors were taken from an adult with an advanced solid tumor such as melanoma, head and neck, liver or kidney cancer.

The V and J genes are TRBV5-6 and TRBJ2-7; TRBD2 matches at 9 bases. The trim removed 1 base at V and 4 bases at J, leaving 6 bases unmatched. The germline gives CDR1 SGHDT, CDR2 YYEEEE. The CDR3 covers 15 residues. CDR3 protein: CASSLKGLAGYEQYF. CDR3 bases: TGTGCCAGCAGCTTGAAGGGACTAGCCGGGTACGAGCAGTACTTC. Combining the CDR3 with reference TRBV5-6 and TRBJ2-7 gives the whole variable domain DAGVTQSPTHLIKTRGQQVTLRCSPKSGHDTVSWYQQALGQGPQFIFQYYEEEERQRGNFPDRFSGHQFPNYSSELNVNALLLGDSALYLCASSLKGLAGYEQYFGPGTRLTVT.

The chain employs TRBV5-8 and TRBJ2-1, with TRBD2 identical over 8 bases. The CDR3 contains 14 residues. The V segment lost 1 base and the J segment 7 bases; nucleotides outside the gene matches: 4. Germline lookup yields CDR1 SGHTS and CDR2 YDEGEE. As DNA, the CDR3 is TGTGCCAGCAGCTTGCGGGGGGGGCCTAATGAGCAGTTCTTC. Amino acid sequence: CASSLRGGPNEQFF. Full variable domain (outside the CDR3, taken from reference TRBV5-8 and TRBJ2-1): EAGVTQSPTHLIKTRGQQATLRCSPISGHTSVYWYQQALGLGLQFLLWYDEGEERNRGNFPPRFSGRQFPNYSSELNVNALELEDSALYLCASSLRGGPNEQFFGPGTRLTVL.